These T cell receptor beta chains were read from a single sample in a study of T cell changes during pregnancy in multiple sclerosis. This table comes from immunoSEQ multiplex PCR, and its TCRdb copy is limited to in-frame clones, with some not included. The data contain tens of thousands of clones, around 93% of them seen just once; the ten biggest clones take up approximately 0.99%. Sequenced here: peripheral blood, sampled before pregnancy. All receptors derive from a female donor with multiple sclerosis, enrolled in a pregnancy study. Both conserved end residues are part of each CDR3. The D gene is left open where the match is weak. Part of the rows lack a size; the others show once, few, many or a class for expanded clones.

J gene	clone size	D gene	V gene	CDR3 protein	CDR3 DNA
TRBJ1-5	-	-	TRBV5-8	CASSLADRRDQPQHF	TGTGCCAGCAGCTTGGCCGACAGACGCGATCAGCCCCAGCATTTT
TRBJ1-1	once	-	TRBV29-1	CSVGENTEAFF	TGCAGCGTGGGAGAGAACACTGAAGCTTTCTTT
TRBJ1-2	once	-	TRBV2	CASSEGPGIGYTF	TGTGCCAGCAGTGAAGGTCCAGGGATTGGCTACACCTTC
TRBJ2-7	-	TRBD2	TRBV29-1	CSVPGLAGLGEQYF	TGCAGCGTACCCGGACTAGCGGGATTGGGCGAGCAGTACTTC
TRBJ1-1	-	-	TRBV6-5	CASRTRRGQEAFF	TGTGCCAGCAGAACGCGCCGAGGACAGGAAGCTTTCTTT
TRBJ1-2	once	-	TRBV29-1	CSVGGGPNYGYTF	TGCAGCGTTGGGGGGGGACCTAACTATGGCTACACCTTC
TRBJ1-4	-	TRBD1	TRBV4-2	CASSPRDRGTNEKLFF	TGTGCCAGCAGCCCACGGGACAGGGGGACTAATGAAAAACTGTTTTTT
TRBJ2-1	-	TRBD2	TRBV20-1	CSARGGDEQFF	TGCAGTGCTCGCGGGGGGGATGAGCAGTTCTTC
TRBJ1-5	-	-	TRBV6-1	CASSDRARRGSNQPQHF	TGTGCCAGCAGTGATCGGGCTCGGCGGGGAAGCAATCAGCCCCAGCATTTT
TRBJ2-2	-	TRBD1	TRBV2	CASSPRTGGTGELFF	TGTGCCAGCAGTCCCAGGACAGGAGGCACCGGGGAGCTGTTTTTT
TRBJ2-5	-	TRBD2	TRBV6-1	CASMRGGAETQYF	TGTGCCAGCATGCGGGGGGGGGCTGAGACCCAGTACTTC
TRBJ2-2	-	TRBD1	TRBV6-5	CASKQTGPLTGELFF	TGTGCCAGCAAACAGACAGGGCCTCTCACCGGGGAGCTGTTTTTT
TRBJ2-7	-	TRBD1	TRBV19	CASSIGGQGAYEQYF	TGTGCCAGTAGTATAGGGGGACAGGGGGCTTACGAGCAGTACTTC
TRBJ1-4	-	-	TRBV18	CASSPRQRDEKLFF	TGTGCCAGCTCACCCCGGCAGAGGGATGAAAAACTGTTTTTT
TRBJ2-7	-	TRBD1	TRBV14	CASSLSTGPTYEQYF	TGTGCCAGCAGCCTATCGACAGGGCCCACCTACGAGCAGTACTTC
TRBJ1-1	-	-	TRBV10-1	CASSDQNTEAFF	TGCGCCAGCAGTGACCAGAACACTGAAGCTTTCTTT
TRBJ2-1	-	TRBD1	TRBV5-1	CASSPAGDREMVEQFF	TGCGCCAGCAGCCCTGCAGGGGACAGGGAGATGGTTGAGCAGTTCTTC
TRBJ2-5	-	TRBD1	TRBV15	CATSREGTGYQETQYF	TGTGCCACCAGCAGAGAGGGGACAGGGTACCAAGAGACCCAGTACTTC
TRBJ2-3	-	-	TRBV4-3	CASSQEGTQRGTDTQYF	TGCGCCAGCAGCCAAGAGGGTACCCAACGGGGCACAGATACGCAGTATTTT
TRBJ2-7	-	TRBD2	TRBV5-1	CASSSGLAGVIYEQYF	TGCGCCAGCAGCTCAGGACTAGCGGGAGTCATCTACGAGCAGTACTTC
TRBJ2-2	-	-	TRBV9	CASSVEQGTDTGELFF	TGTGCCAGCAGCGTAGAGCAGGGGACGGACACCGGGGAGCTGTTTTTT
TRBJ2-7	-	-	TRBV4-2	CASSPSRSIYEQYF	TGTGCCAGCAGCCCTTCCAGATCGATTTACGAGCAGTACTTC
TRBJ2-4	-	TRBD2	TRBV4-2	CASSQSLAGWDKNIQYF	TGTGCCAGCAGCCAATCACTAGCGGGGTGGGACAAAAACATTCAGTACTTC
TRBJ2-1	few	TRBD1	TRBV5-1	CASSLGTGWTNEQFF	TGCGCCAGCAGCTTGGGGACAGGGTGGACCAATGAGCAGTTCTTC
TRBJ2-1	few	TRBD2	TRBV6-4	CASSRWGLREGLPSYNEQFF	TGTGCCAGCAGTCGATGGGGCCTGCGGGAGGGCCTCCCCTCCTACAATGAGCAGTTCTTC
TRBJ2-1	-	-	TRBV6-5	CAVRKEGSYNEQFF	TGTGCCGTCAGGAAGGAGGGCTCTTACAATGAGCAGTTCTTC
TRBJ2-7	-	-	TRBV19	CASSAGQTYEQYF	TGTGCCAGTAGTGCTGGACAGACCTACGAGCAGTACTTC
TRBJ1-6	-	-	TRBV7-2	CASSSPTVRNSPLHF	TGTGCCAGCAGCTCACCGACAGTAAGGAATTCACCCCTCCACTTT
TRBJ2-7	-	TRBD1	TRBV11-2	CASSLSGQGYEQYF	TGTGCCAGCAGCTTATCGGGACAGGGCTACGAGCAGTACTTC
TRBJ2-7	-	-	TRBV2	CASSVLREQYF	TGTGCCAGCAGTGTTCTCAGAGAGCAGTACTTC
TRBJ1-1	-	TRBD1	TRBV28	CASSSYRGMDTEAFF	TGTGCCAGCAGTTCGTACAGGGGTATGGACACTGAAGCTTTCTTT
TRBJ2-1	once	TRBD1	TRBV15	CATSRAPGQGVNEQFF	TGTGCCACCAGCAGGGCTCCGGGACAGGGCGTCAATGAGCAGTTCTTC
TRBJ2-2	-	-	TRBV27	CASTITGELFF	TGTGCCAGCACTATCACCGGGGAGCTGTTTTTT
TRBJ1-1	-	-	TRBV9	CASSVGGRDEAFF	TGTGCCAGCAGCGTAGGGGGGAGGGACGAAGCTTTCTTT
TRBJ2-5	-	-	TRBV2	CASRKGGGFQETQYF	TGTGCCAGCAGGAAGGGAGGGGGGTTCCAAGAGACCCAGTACTTC
TRBJ1-5	-	TRBD1	TRBV11-2	CASSLGGLAGGGNQPQHF	TGTGCCAGCAGCTTAGGGGGGTTGGCAGGGGGAGGCAATCAGCCCCAGCATTTT